What follows are 19 T cell receptor beta chains derived from one specimen sequenced in a study of blood T cell repertoires in COVID-19 (dated by TCRdb to 2020 to 2022). Libraries were constructed by the immunoSEQ multiplex PCR assay. TCRdb's version of the immuneACCESS table is confined to in-frame rearrangements and falls short of the full clone set. An unresolved V gene accounts for under half of the shortfall where checked; the remainder is of unknown origin. The sample contains 400,000 to 450,000 clones, 80% to 90% of them found a single time. Jointly, the top ten make up roughly 0.87% of the sample. Sequenced material: peripheral blood. These receptors were taken from a man between 18 and 29 years old with COVID-19, enrolled during active disease.

The genes are TRBV11-3 and TRBJ2-3; D unclear. The germline CDR1 and CDR2 sequences are SGHNT and YENEEA. V was pared by 5 bases and J by 2 bases, with 20 bases between. This CDR3 region has 17 residues. The chain's CDR3 is CASSPLVATLLTDTQYF. DNA of the CDR3: TGTGCCAGCAGCCCTCTTGTGGCCACCCTCCTCACAGATACGCAGTATTTT.

The chain employs TRBV3-1 (or the pseudogene TRBV3-2) and TRBJ2-1; TRBD2 aligns across 8 bases. The CDR3 is 16 residues long. Losses at the gene ends were 3 bases for V and 10 bases for J; bases not matched to a gene: 14. Per germline, CDR1 LGHDT and CDR2 YNNKEL (reference sequence). As DNA, the CDR3 is TGTGCCAGCAGCCAGAGGGATAGCGGGGCTGAAGGAGAGCAGTTCTTC. This sequence encodes CASSQRDSGAEGEQFF.

This rearrangement joins TRBV24-1 to TRBJ2-5; the D gene is possibly TRBD1 (6 bases). V was shortened by 9 bases and J by 1 base, with 11 bases between the two germline ends. Germline V gives CDR1 KGHDR, CDR2 SFDVKD. This CDR3 has 13 residues. CDR3 protein: CATGQGPQETQYF. The CDR3 coding sequence is TGTGCCACCGGGCAGGGGCCCCAAGAGACCCAGTACTTC.

The chain combines TRBV6-1 with TRBJ2-7, with TRBD2 matching 8 bases. After removal of 2 bases from V and 0 bases from J, the junction contained 6 bases not matched to a gene. This CDR3 is 16 amino acids long. The germline V gene has CDR1 MNHNS and CDR2 SASEGT. The CDR3 region has the DNA TGTGCCAGCAGTGAATTAAGCGGGAGCGGCTCCTACGAGCAGTACTTC. Translating gives CASSELSGSGSYEQYF.

The chain combines TRBV4-1 with TRBJ2-3; no firm D call. This CDR3 spans 11 amino acids. V shed 1 base and J shed 12 bases, with 8 bases lying between them. Germline values: CDR1 MGHRA, CDR2 YSYEKL. In DNA, the CDR3 is TGCGCCAGCAGCCAAGCTACCACTCAGTATTTT. Amino acids: CASSQATTQYF.

This clone showed up just once. This chain connects TRBV7-9 to TRBJ1-5, with D possibly being TRBD1 (6 bases). V gave up 7 bases and J gave up 10 bases, with 20 bases separating them. The CDR3 sequence is 14 residues long. The germline gives CDR1 SEHNR, CDR2 FQNEAQ (reference sequence). CDR3 bases: TGTGCCAGCAACTCCGAGGGGGGGGGACGTCCCCAGCATTTT. This gives the protein CASNSEGGGRPQHF.

This sequence joins TRBV15 and TRBJ1-3; 9 nucleotides align to TRBD1. Germline assignment: CDR1 LNHNV and CDR2 YYDKDF (reference sequence). CDR3 size: 17 residues. With V trimmed by 0 bases and J by 5 bases, 8 bases remained unmatched. The CDR3 loop reads CATSRDRLQGARNTIYF. Here the CDR3 DNA reads TGTGCCACCAGCAGAGACCGACTACAGGGGGCTCGAAACACCATATATTTT.

CDR3 DNA: TGTGCCAGCAGCGGCCGGGGGCTAGCGGGACTCACAGATACGCAGTATTTT. Its translation: CASSGRGLAGLTDTQYF. The chain has TRBV2 and TRBJ2-3, with 9 bases matching TRBD2. In germline, CDR1 is SNHLY, CDR2 FYNNEI. The trim removed 6 bases at V and 2 bases at J, leaving 12 bases unmatched. This CDR3 has 17 residues. Full variable domain (outside the CDR3, taken from reference TRBV2 and TRBJ2-3): EPEVTQTPSHQVTQMGQEVILRCVPISNHLYFYWYRQILGQKVEFLVSFYNNEISEKSEIFDDQFSVERPDGSNFTLKIRSTKLEDSAMYFCASSGRGLAGLTDTQYFGPGTRLTVL.

This clone was recorded a few times. Other DNA sequences within the sample encode an identical CDR3. The V call is TRBV7-9, the J call TRBJ1-1, with D maybe TRBD1 (5 bases). CDR1 and CDR2 from the germline V gene are SEHNR and FQNEAQ (reference sequence). The CDR3 covers 14 residues. V was trimmed by 0 bases and J by 1 base, leaving 6 bases between them. CDR3 bases: TGTGCCAGCAGCTTAGCGGGGGGGAACACTGAAGCTTTCTTT. Amino acid sequence: CASSLAGGNTEAFF.

This clone appeared once. The rearrangement uses TRBV29-1 and TRBJ1-1; no clear D gene. Germline values: CDR1 SQVTM, CDR2 ANQGSEA. Trimming stripped 1 base from V and 4 bases from J, with 13 bases between. This CDR3 comprises 14 residues. The CDR3 region is CSVEGETRSTEAFF. CDR3 bases: TGCAGCGTTGAAGGGGAGACACGATCCACTGAAGCTTTCTTT.

CDR3 sequence: CASRPGTAYEQYF. As DNA, the CDR3 is TGTGCCAGCAGACCCGGGACAGCCTACGAGCAGTACTTC. V is TRBV11-2 and J is TRBJ2-7, with 7 nucleotides matching TRBD1. The CDR3 contains 13 residues. The germline V gene has CDR1 SGHAT and CDR2 FQNNGV. Unmatched junction bases numbered 4, after V lost 6 bases and J lost 2 bases.

CDR3 amino acids: CASSRSGSEQFF. CDR3 sequence (DNA): TGTGCCAGTAGTAGGTCAGGTTCTGAGCAGTTCTTC. This chain links TRBV19 with TRBJ2-1; no definite D call. In germline, CDR1 is LNHDA, CDR2 SQIVND (reference sequence). The CDR3 has 12 residues. V was cut by 4 bases and J by 9 bases, with 10 bases left in between. The full variable domain, with the rest looked up from reference TRBV19 and TRBJ2-1, is DGGITQSPKYLFRKEGQNVTLSCEQNLNHDAMYWYRQDPGQGLRLIYYSQIVNDFQKGDIAEGYSVSREKKESFPLTVTSAQKNPTAFYLCASSRSGSEQFFGPGTRLTVL.

V usage is TRBV19 and J usage is TRBJ2-1; 7 bases agree with TRBD2. With V trimmed by 4 bases and J by 2 bases, 2 bases remained unmatched. The CDR3 extends over 14 amino acids. Germline loops: CDR1 LNHDA, CDR2 SQIVND (reference sequence). The CDR3 DNA is TGTGCCAGTAGTACCGGGACTACCTACAATGAGCAGTTCTTC. Its translation is CASSTGTTYNEQFF.

The chain employs TRBV7-3 and TRBJ2-7, with 7 bases identical to TRBD2. Germline CDR1 SGHTA, CDR2 FQGTGA. V was clipped by 5 bases and J by 4 bases; unmatched bases: 5. The CDR3 runs 13 residues. Here the CDR3 DNA reads TGTGCCAGCAGCCCCTACGGGGGGTACGAGCAGTACTTC. It encodes CASSPYGGYEQYF.

This clone has only one observation. The chain is built from TRBV30 and TRBJ1-2, with D perhaps TRBD1 (5 bases). The CDR3 sequence is 12 residues long. In germline, CDR1 is GTSNPN, CDR2 SVGIG (reference sequence). V was pared by 5 bases and J by 0 bases, with 7 bases between. The CDR3 nucleotides read TGTGCCTGGGTAGGGGCTAACTATGGCTACACCTTC. Protein: CAWVGANYGYTF.

This chain connects TRBV4-1 to TRBJ2-5; the match to TRBD2 covers 12 bases. The V segment lost 6 bases and the J segment 2 bases; nucleotides outside the gene matches: 4. The CDR3 length is 15 residues. The germline CDR1 and CDR2 sequences are MGHRA and YSYEKL. The CDR3 DNA follows: TGCGCCAGCAGTCCCGGACTAGCGGGACAAGAGACCCAGTACTTC. Its protein is CASSPGLAGQETQYF.

The table lists this clone with a count of one. The chain has TRBV30 and TRBJ1-1; unclear D gene. The CDR3 is 9 amino acids. Trimming left V 4 bases short and J 10 bases short, with 7 bases between. The germline V gene has CDR1 GTSNPN and CDR2 SVGIG (reference sequence). This chain's CDR3 is CAWKAGAFF. CDR3 nucleotide sequence: TGTGCCTGGAAAGCTGGAGCTTTCTTT.

The CDR3 region has the DNA TGTGCCAGTAGAAAGGACGGGCGGGGAAATTCACCCCTCCACTTT. Protein product: CASRKDGRGNSPLHF. The V and J genes are TRBV19 and TRBJ1-6; no definite D call. CDR3 length: 15 amino acids. In germline, CDR1 is LNHDA, CDR2 SQIVND (reference sequence). The V end lost 6 bases, the J end lost 7 bases, and 16 bases lay between the germline ends.

This clone was picked up a small number of times. The chain is built from TRBV15 and TRBJ1-3; D is ambiguous. This CDR3 is 16 amino acids long. V was pared by 4 bases and J by 1 base, with 14 bases between. Germline V lookup: CDR1 LNHNV, CDR2 YYDKDF (reference sequence). The CDR3 sequence: CATSTKISLSGNTIYF. The CDR3 DNA follows: TGTGCCACCAGCACTAAAATAAGTCTTTCTGGAAACACCATATATTTT.